This TCR beta chain comes out of a study of cytomegalovirus exposure and HLA in healthy donors. Findings and limits, study-wide: Associated with cytomegalovirus, according to the listing, were around 160 TCR beta chains. It was shown in a later analysis that HLA-associated TCR beta chains were more clonally expanded than other, equally common chains. Reported findings show TCR beta sequences accurately forecast HLA-A and HLA-B alleles in most subjects. Immune exposure data for these donors was limited to CMV serostatus.

The CDR3 loop spans 13 amino acids. Germline CDR1 reads SQVTM; CDR2 reads ANQGSEA. V was pared by 0 bases and J by 6 bases, with 5 bases of the junction left unmatched. Details on this clone: The antigen is unknown.

The primer mix had 60 Vbeta and 13 Jbeta primers. TCRdb keeps only in-frame clones here, not all; method: immunoSEQ multiplex PCR. The sample yields 150,000 to 250,000 clones, 65% to 90% seen once. This chain links TRBV29-1 with TRBJ2-7; 7 nucleotides match TRBD1. This sequence originates from a woman between 50 and 59 years old in good health and CMV-seronegative. Sequences were obtained from PBMCs. The CDR3 spells CSVEEQGPSEQYF. The CDR3 bases are TGCAGCGTTGAAGAACAGGGGCCTAGCGAGCAGTACTTC.